The 15 T cell receptor beta chains listed next were all sequenced from one sample in a study of OX40 agonist ivuxolimab in advanced cancers. Sequencing used immunoSEQ multiplex PCR; TCRdb keeps in-frame clones, though not all of them. The profile shows roughly 71,000 clones, around 85% of them singletons. The sample in question was CD4+ or CD8+ T cells sorted from blood, obtained in a trial of the OX40 agonist ivuxolimab. The source is an adult with an advanced solid tumor such as melanoma, head and neck, liver or kidney cancer.

The V call is TRBV5-6, the J call TRBJ2-1; D is ambiguous. V lost 2 bases, J lost 9 bases, and 6 bases lay in between. CDR1 and CDR2 (germline): SGHDT, YYEEEE. The CDR3 spans 11 residues. This CDR3 reads CASSLISEQFF. CDR3 nucleotides: TGTGCCAGCAGCTTAATCTCTGAGCAGTTCTTC. The entire variable domain, with the rest obtained from reference TRBV5-6 and TRBJ2-1, is as follows: DAGVTQSPTHLIKTRGQQVTLRCSPKSGHDTVSWYQQALGQGPQFIFQYYEEEERQRGNFPDRFSGHQFPNYSSELNVNALLLGDSALYLCASSLISEQFFGPGTRLTVL.

The V gene is TRBV6-1, the J gene TRBJ2-7, with D possibly matching TRBD2 (5 bases). Trimming left V 1 base short and J 6 bases short, with 13 bases between. In germline, CDR1 is MNHNS, CDR2 SASEGT. CDR3 length: 14 amino acids. The CDR3 DNA reads TGTGCCAGCAGTGAAGAGAGGGCTGTGGGCGAGCAGTACTTC. This translates into CASSEERAVGEQYF.

This clone was seen only once. V gene TRBV27 combines with J gene TRBJ2-3; 8 nucleotides agree with TRBD2. This CDR3 spans 14 amino acids. From germline, CDR1 is MNHEY and CDR2 SMNVEV (reference sequence). Trimming cost V 10 bases and J 4 bases; bases outside gene matches: 10. The CDR3 sequence: CAIGGGLGADTQYF. In nucleotides, the CDR3 is TGTGCCATCGGGGGGGGGCTTGGGGCAGATACGCAGTATTTT.

This chain links TRBV7-9 with TRBJ2-2; D unclear. The ends were cut back, 1 base at V and 1 base at J, with 7 bases in the middle. This CDR3 is 15 amino acids long. Germline lookup yields CDR1 SEHNR and CDR2 FQNEAQ (reference sequence). CDR3 sequence reads: CASSLVSRNTGELFF. CDR3 bases: TGTGCCAGCAGCTTAGTCTCTAGGAACACCGGGGAGCTGTTTTTT.

This clone showed up just a few times. This sequence joins TRBV28 and TRBJ1-1; no reliable D call. Trimming removed 3 bases from V and 4 bases from J, with 12 bases in between. Germline V gene data show CDR1 as MDHEN and CDR2 as SYDVKM. The CDR3 has 14 amino acids. CDR3: CASSLSFRGTEAFF. The CDR3 DNA reads as TGTGCCAGCAGTTTGTCGTTTCGTGGCACTGAAGCTTTCTTT.

The V call is TRBV11-2, the J call TRBJ1-5; D is possibly TRBD1 (5 bases). This CDR3 comprises 17 residues. Deletions cut 0 bases from V and 0 bases from J, with 12 bases between. Germline V lookup: CDR1 SGHAT, CDR2 FQNNGV. The CDR3 sequence: CASSLDGGKHSNQPQHF. DNA for the CDR3: TGTGCCAGCAGCTTAGATGGGGGAAAGCATAGCAATCAGCCCCAGCATTTT.

The chain couples TRBV29-1 to TRBJ1-2, with 9 bases matching TRBD1. The CDR3 is 12 amino acids. V lost 7 bases to trimming and J lost 4 bases; unmatched junction nucleotides: 4. Germline CDR1 is SQVTM and CDR2 is ANQGSEA. In DNA, the CDR3 is TGCAGCGCACGGGACAGGGTCTATGGCTACACCTTC. It yields the protein CSARDRVYGYTF.

This chain connects TRBV6-5 to TRBJ2-7, with 15 bases identical to TRBD2. CDR3 length equals 15 residues. Germline lookup yields CDR1 MNHEY and CDR2 SVGAGI. V gave up 10 bases and J gave up 6 bases; unmatched junction bases: 10. The DNA of the CDR3 is TGTGCCACCGGCGGACTAGCGGGGGGGCCGGGCGAGCAGTACTTC. Amino acid sequence: CATGGLAGGPGEQYF.

The chain carries TRBV6-1 and TRBJ1-1; D unclear. With 3 bases removed from V and 0 bases from J, the gap between germline ends came to 2 bases. The CDR3 has 12 amino acids. Germline CDR1 MNHNS, CDR2 SASEGT. The CDR3 here is CASSEVNTEAFF. The CDR3 coding sequence is TGTGCCAGCAGTGAGGTGAACACTGAAGCTTTCTTT.

This clone was found once. The CDR3 DNA reads TGTGCCAGCAGCCACCGGTCCTCTGGAAACACCATATATTTT. It encodes CASSHRSSGNTIYF. This rearrangement joins TRBV14 to TRBJ1-3; no clear D gene. V was trimmed by 3 bases and J by 0 bases, leaving 6 bases between them. Germline values: CDR1 SGHDN, CDR2 FVKESK. The CDR3 covers 14 residues.

The J gene is TRBJ2-2, the V gene TRBV7-9; D is uncertain. The CDR3 loop spans 14 amino acids. Germline CDR1 and CDR2: SEHNR and FQNEAQ (reference sequence). V was pared by 1 base and J by 4 bases, with 7 bases between. As DNA, the CDR3 is TGTGCCAGCAGCTTAGGTCGGAGCACCGGGGAGCTGTTTTTT. It translates to CASSLGRSTGELFF.

J is TRBJ2-3 and V is TRBV30; 8 nucleotides match TRBD1. This CDR3 has 14 amino acids. Trimming at V came to 5 bases and at J to 0 bases, leaving 4 bases not matched to a gene. Germline CDR1 reads GTSNPN; CDR2 reads SVGIG (reference sequence). The CDR3 DNA follows: TGTGCCTGGGGACAGGGCCCTAGCACAGATACGCAGTATTTT. Encoded protein: CAWGQGPSTDTQYF. The variable domain in full, completed from reference TRBV30 and TRBJ2-3, reads SQTIHQWPATLVQPVGSPLSLECTVEGTSNPNLYWYRQAAGRGLQLLFYSVGIGQISSEVPQNLSASRPQDRQFILSSKKLLLSDSGFYLCAWGQGPSTDTQYFGPGTRLTVL.

The chain carries TRBV5-6 and TRBJ2-7; D may be TRBD1 (6 bases). This CDR3 contains 14 residues. Per germline, CDR1 SGHDT and CDR2 YYEEEE. V was shortened by 5 bases and J by 1 base, with 13 bases between the two germline ends. CDR3 nucleotides: TGTGCCAGCAGGAAGACAGGTGGATCCTACGAGCAGTACTTC. Its protein product is CASRKTGGSYEQYF. Full variable domain (remainder filled in from reference TRBV5-6 and TRBJ2-7): DAGVTQSPTHLIKTRGQQVTLRCSPKSGHDTVSWYQQALGQGPQFIFQYYEEEERQRGNFPDRFSGHQFPNYSSELNVNALLLGDSALYLCASRKTGGSYEQYFGPGTRLTVT.

The chain carries TRBV5-1 and TRBJ2-7; 8 bases are shared with TRBD1. V trimming: 3 bases; J trimming: 5 bases; junction bases outside the gene matches: 1. The CDR3 has 12 amino acids. From germline, CDR1 is SGHRS and CDR2 YFSETQ. In nucleotides, the CDR3 is TGCGCCAGCAGCTCAGGGGGCGACGAGCAGTACTTC. Protein product: CASSSGGDEQYF.

The chain employs TRBV28 and TRBJ1-6, with 8 positions matching TRBD1. Germline-derived CDR1 and CDR2 are MDHEN and SYDVKM. With V trimmed by 3 bases and J by 8 bases, 6 bases remained unmatched. The CDR3 contains 15 residues. The CDR3, as DNA: TGTGCCAGCAGTTTCCAACCAGGGGGCTATTCACCCCTCCACTTT. It encodes CASSFQPGGYSPLHF.